This T cell receptor beta chain was observed in a study of blood T cells in healthy people across ages. This clonotype has a handful of counts. Combining a sample-barcoded 5' primer with a J-beta primer mix, a second PCR ran for roughly 7 to 12 cycles. TCRdb passed the 5' RACE reads through MiXCR, listing each CDR3 protein once. The repertoire holds roughly 1,100,000 distinct CDR3 sequences, with approximately 25% as singletons. V lost 6 bases and J 5 bases, leaving 10 bases between the germline ends. CDR3 length equals 12 residues. CDR1 is MNHNS and CDR2 is SASEGT in the germline V gene. The sample was also linked to a second study, of T cells of mothers and their children. This second study says: Study donors consisted of a few healthy Caucasian mothers and their six children. For related and unrelated pairs alike, thymic selection shapes TCR recombination output similarly.

The sequencing sample was made of blood. This clonotype was sampled from a girl aged 2 to 9 in good health. V usage is TRBV6-1 and J usage is TRBJ2-5, with D unclear. The CDR3 loop is CASSNLGETQYF. The CDR3 DNA reads TGTGCCAGCAGCAACCTTGGGGAGACCCAGTACTTC.